These T cell receptor beta chains were read from a single sample in a study of T cell responses to AZD1222 COVID-19 vaccine. Produced via immunoSEQ multiplex PCR; TCRdb's table is partial and in-frame only. The sample lists around 120,000 clones, roughly 82% occurring once. Source: peripheral blood, taken 28 days after the second AZD1222 dose. These receptors were taken from an adult who received the AZD1222 COVID-19 vaccine. CDR3s include the opening cysteine and the closing phenylalanine or tryptophan. D genes are given only for firm matches. Expanded clones get a size class; other rows say once, few or many, or leave the size out.

V gene: TRBV29-1; clone size: few; J gene: TRBJ2-7; D gene: .; CDR3 length: 13; CDR3 DNA: TGCAGCCCTCAAGGGGGACACCTTTACGAGCAGTACTTC; CDR3 protein: CSPQGGHLYEQYF
V gene: TRBV5-6; clone size: .; J gene: TRBJ1-1; D gene: .; CDR3 length: 16; CDR3 DNA: TGTGCCAGCAGCTTCTCCAGACAGGCAGAGAACACTGAAGCTTTCTTT; CDR3 protein: CASSFSRQAENTEAFF
V gene: TRBV28; clone size: .; J gene: TRBJ2-2; D gene: .; CDR3 length: 11; CDR3 DNA: TGTGCCAGCAGTTTTAGCGGGGAGCTGTTTTTT; CDR3 protein: CASSFSGELFF
V gene: TRBV3-1/TRBV3-2; clone size: .; J gene: TRBJ2-5; D gene: .; CDR3 length: 15; CDR3 DNA: TGTGCCAGCAGCCAAGCTTTCCGGCAGCAAGAGACCCAGTACTTC; CDR3 protein: CASSQAFRQQETQYF
V gene: TRBV27; clone size: .; J gene: TRBJ2-7; D gene: .; CDR3 length: 12; CDR3 DNA: TGTGCCAGCAGCCGCCCTATCGGCGAGCAGTACTTC; CDR3 protein: CASSRPIGEQYF
V gene: TRBV6-2/TRBV6-3; clone size: .; J gene: TRBJ2-1; D gene: .; CDR3 length: 17; CDR3 DNA: TGTGCCAGCAGTATGATTGGTCAGATCGTGCAATTTTCCGAGCAGTTCTTC; CDR3 protein: CASSMIGQIVQFSEQFF
V gene: TRBV2; clone size: .; J gene: TRBJ1-2; D gene: TRBD1; CDR3 length: 15; CDR3 DNA: TGTGCCAGCAGAAGGACGGGACAGGGGAACTATGGCTACACCTTC; CDR3 protein: CASRRTGQGNYGYTF
V gene: TRBV29-1; clone size: .; J gene: TRBJ1-1; D gene: .; CDR3 length: 13; CDR3 DNA: TGCAGCGGGTGGGTGACTCCTGACACTGAAGCTTTCTTT; CDR3 protein: CSGWVTPDTEAFF
V gene: TRBV5-5; clone size: .; J gene: TRBJ1-5; D gene: .; CDR3 length: 16; CDR3 DNA: TGTGCCAGCAGCCCCAAGGAGTTGGGGACCAATCAGCCCCAGCATTTT; CDR3 protein: CASSPKELGTNQPQHF
V gene: TRBV5-1; clone size: few; J gene: TRBJ1-2; D gene: .; CDR3 length: 13; CDR3 DNA: TGCGCCAGCAGCTTGGATGAGGCCTATGGCTACACCTTC; CDR3 protein: CASSLDEAYGYTF
V gene: TRBV5-1; clone size: .; J gene: TRBJ2-5; D gene: .; CDR3 length: 15; CDR3 DNA: TGCGCCAGCAGCCCGTTGACGGGGGCAGGAGAGACCCAGTACTTC; CDR3 protein: CASSPLTGAGETQYF
V gene: TRBV5-1; clone size: .; J gene: TRBJ2-1; D gene: .; CDR3 length: 16; CDR3 DNA: TGCGCCAGCAGCTTGGCCAACAGGGCGGAGAGGGATGAGCAGTTCTTC; CDR3 protein: CASSLANRAERDEQFF
V gene: TRBV6-5; clone size: .; J gene: TRBJ1-2; D gene: .; CDR3 length: 12; CDR3 DNA: TGTGCCAGCAGGTTTGGTAGCTATGGCTACACCTTC; CDR3 protein: CASRFGSYGYTF
V gene: TRBV19; clone size: .; J gene: TRBJ2-7; D gene: TRBD2; CDR3 length: 16; CDR3 DNA: TGTGCCAGTAGCAACTACCCACTAGCGCGGTCCTACGAGCAGTACTTC; CDR3 protein: CASSNYPLARSYEQYF
V gene: TRBV6-5; clone size: once; J gene: TRBJ1-1; D gene: TRBD1; CDR3 length: 15; CDR3 DNA: TGTGCCAGCAGCCGACTCAGACAGGGGGACACTGAAGCTTTCTTT; CDR3 protein: CASSRLRQGDTEAFF
V gene: TRBV5-1; clone size: .; J gene: TRBJ1-5; D gene: TRBD1; CDR3 length: 15; CDR3 DNA: TGCGCCAGCAGGTGGGGGACAGGGGGCAATCAGCCCCAGCATTTT; CDR3 protein: CASRWGTGGNQPQHF
V gene: TRBV5-1; clone size: .; J gene: TRBJ1-1; D gene: .; CDR3 length: 14; CDR3 DNA: TGCGCCAGCAGCTTGGCTTGGGGGAACACTGAAGCTTTCTTT; CDR3 protein: CASSLAWGNTEAFF
V gene: TRBV7-8; clone size: .; J gene: TRBJ1-4; D gene: TRBD1; CDR3 length: 16; CDR3 DNA: TGTGCCAGCAGCACCCGACAGGGAGAGCGACGGGAAAAACTGTTTTTT; CDR3 protein: CASSTRQGERREKLFF
V gene: TRBV18; clone size: .; J gene: TRBJ1-5; D gene: TRBD1; CDR3 length: 17; CDR3 DNA: TGTGCCAGCTCAAGAAGCGGACAGGTTAATAGCAATCAGCCCCAGCATTTT; CDR3 protein: CASSRSGQVNSNQPQHF
V gene: TRBV19; clone size: once; J gene: TRBJ2-7; D gene: TRBD2; CDR3 length: 16; CDR3 DNA: TGTGCCAGTAGTATATGGCCGGGACTAGCGGAATACGAGCAGTACTTC; CDR3 protein: CASSIWPGLAEYEQYF
V gene: TRBV3-1/TRBV3-2; clone size: few; J gene: TRBJ2-7; D gene: .; CDR3 length: 15; CDR3 DNA: TGTGCCAGCACCCACCTTTGGGGGGGGGCTCAAGAGCAGTACTTC; CDR3 protein: CASTHLWGGAQEQYF
V gene: TRBV3-1/TRBV3-2; clone size: .; J gene: TRBJ2-1; D gene: .; CDR3 length: 14; CDR3 DNA: TGTGCCAGCAGCCACAGGGATCGCGTCAATGAGCAGTTCTTC; CDR3 protein: CASSHRDRVNEQFF
V gene: TRBV18; clone size: .; J gene: TRBJ1-1; D gene: .; CDR3 length: 13; CDR3 DNA: TGTGCCAGCTCACCCAACAGGGACACTGAAGCTTTCTTT; CDR3 protein: CASSPNRDTEAFF
V gene: TRBV4-2; clone size: .; J gene: TRBJ2-5; D gene: .; CDR3 length: 12; CDR3 DNA: TGTGCCAGCAGCCACGTGGGGGAGACCCAGTACTTC; CDR3 protein: CASSHVGETQYF
V gene: TRBV4-1; clone size: .; J gene: TRBJ1-2; D gene: .; CDR3 length: 15; CDR3 DNA: TGCGCCAGCAGCCAAGTCCTGAATTGGTACTATGGCTACACCTTC; CDR3 protein: CASSQVLNWYYGYTF
V gene: TRBV6-6; clone size: .; J gene: TRBJ2-5; D gene: TRBD2; CDR3 length: 14; CDR3 DNA: TGTGCCAGCAGTTACTCGAGCGGGGAAGAGACCCAGTACTTC; CDR3 protein: CASSYSSGEETQYF
V gene: TRBV2; clone size: .; J gene: TRBJ2-5; D gene: .; CDR3 length: 11; CDR3 DNA: TGTGCCAGCGATAGAGGGGAGACCCAGTACTTC; CDR3 protein: CASDRGETQYF
V gene: TRBV4-3; clone size: .; J gene: TRBJ1-2; D gene: TRBD1; CDR3 length: 16; CDR3 DNA: TGCGCCAGCAGCCAAGAGCTACAGGGGGCTAACTATGGCTACACCTTC; CDR3 protein: CASSQELQGANYGYTF
V gene: TRBV6-2/TRBV6-3; clone size: .; J gene: TRBJ1-4; D gene: .; CDR3 length: 11; CDR3 DNA: TGTGCCAGCAGCCGCGAGGAAAAACTGTTTTTT; CDR3 protein: CASSREEKLFF
V gene: TRBV28; clone size: .; J gene: TRBJ1-1; D gene: .; CDR3 length: 13; CDR3 DNA: TGTGCCAGCTTCCCCGGACAGCTGAAGAGGGCTTTCTTT; CDR3 protein: CASFPGQLKRAFF
V gene: TRBV6-1; clone size: .; J gene: TRBJ1-5; D gene: TRBD1; CDR3 length: 18; CDR3 DNA: TGTGCCAGCAGTGTGCGGGACAGGTCCTTAGGCAGCAATCAGCCCCAGCATTTT; CDR3 protein: CASSVRDRSLGSNQPQHF
V gene: TRBV7-2; clone size: .; J gene: TRBJ2-7; D gene: .; CDR3 length: 15; CDR3 DNA: TGTGCCAGCAGCTTAGAGGGTCTCGGGGCCTACGAGCAGTACTTC; CDR3 protein: CASSLEGLGAYEQYF
V gene: TRBV5-6; clone size: .; J gene: TRBJ1-1; D gene: .; CDR3 length: 12; CDR3 DNA: TGTGCCAGCAGCTTAAGAGGCCCTGAAGCTTTCTTT; CDR3 protein: CASSLRGPEAFF
V gene: TRBV12-3/TRBV12-4; clone size: .; J gene: TRBJ1-2; D gene: .; CDR3 length: 12; CDR3 DNA: TGTGCCAGCAGTTCCGAAGGGTATGGCTACACCTTC; CDR3 protein: CASSSEGYGYTF
V gene: TRBV5-8; clone size: .; J gene: TRBJ1-5; D gene: TRBD1; CDR3 length: 17; CDR3 DNA: TGTGCCAGCAGCCCCGGGACAGGCGGATATAGCAATCAGCCCCAGCATTTT; CDR3 protein: CASSPGTGGYSNQPQHF
V gene: TRBV4-2; clone size: .; J gene: TRBJ1-4; D gene: .; CDR3 length: 13; CDR3 DNA: TGTGCCAGCAGCCAGCAGGGTTACGAAAAACTGTTTTTT; CDR3 protein: CASSQQGYEKLFF
V gene: TRBV6-2/TRBV6-3; clone size: .; J gene: TRBJ1-1; D gene: .; CDR3 length: 14; CDR3 DNA: TGTGCCAGCAGTGCCACCTATGAAGGGTCTGAAGCTTTCTTT; CDR3 protein: CASSATYEGSEAFF
V gene: TRBV7-2; clone size: .; J gene: TRBJ2-1; D gene: .; CDR3 length: 14; CDR3 DNA: TGTGCCAGCAGCCAAGTCCACACCTCCATCGAGCAGTTCTTC; CDR3 protein: CASSQVHTSIEQFF
V gene: TRBV28; clone size: .; J gene: TRBJ2-4; D gene: .; CDR3 length: 15; CDR3 DNA: TGTGCCAGCAGCCAACAGTCAGGGAACAAAAACATTCAGTACTTC; CDR3 protein: CASSQQSGNKNIQYF
V gene: TRBV6-5; clone size: once; J gene: TRBJ2-1; D gene: .; CDR3 length: 16; CDR3 DNA: TGTGCCAGCAGTTATGACGGGGGACGGCCGTACAATGAGCAGTTCTTC; CDR3 protein: CASSYDGGRPYNEQFF
V gene: TRBV28; clone size: once; J gene: TRBJ1-5; D gene: .; CDR3 length: 16; CDR3 DNA: TGTGCCAGCAGTCCCCCCCCTGGGGGAGGCAATCAGCCCCAGCATTTT; CDR3 protein: CASSPPPGGGNQPQHF
V gene: TRBV10-1; clone size: .; J gene: TRBJ2-5; D gene: .; CDR3 length: 9; CDR3 DNA: TGCGCCAGTTGTAGGGCCCAGTACTTC; CDR3 protein: CASCRAQYF
V gene: TRBV10-3; clone size: few; J gene: TRBJ1-1; D gene: .; CDR3 length: 14; CDR3 DNA: TGTGCCTCGCTAGACATTAGGGGGAGTCCCGAAGCTTTCTTT; CDR3 protein: CASLDIRGSPEAFF
V gene: TRBV18; clone size: few; J gene: TRBJ2-7; D gene: .; CDR3 length: 15; CDR3 DNA: TGTGCCAGCTCACCCTCCGGGACTGCTTCCTACGAGCAGTACTTC; CDR3 protein: CASSPSGTASYEQYF
V gene: TRBV7-2; clone size: .; J gene: TRBJ2-7; D gene: .; CDR3 length: 15; CDR3 DNA: TGTGCCAGCAGCGACCGACGTCTAGTATCCTACGAGCAGTACTTC; CDR3 protein: CASSDRRLVSYEQYF
V gene: TRBV27; clone size: .; J gene: TRBJ1-1; D gene: TRBD1; CDR3 length: 16; CDR3 DNA: TGTGCCAGCTCAAGGGGACAGGGGGCGCAAAGCACTGAAGCTTTCTTT; CDR3 protein: CASSRGQGAQSTEAFF
V gene: TRBV7-2; clone size: .; J gene: TRBJ2-7; D gene: .; CDR3 length: 12; CDR3 DNA: TGTGCCAGCAGCTCCAGGGTTCCCCAGCAGTACTTC; CDR3 protein: CASSSRVPQQYF
V gene: TRBV5-1; clone size: .; J gene: TRBJ2-3; D gene: .; CDR3 length: 16; CDR3 DNA: TGCGCCAGCAGCTTGGCCGCGAGGCTTGGCACAGATACGCAGTATTTT; CDR3 protein: CASSLAARLGTDTQYF
V gene: TRBV27; clone size: .; J gene: TRBJ1-2; D gene: TRBD1; CDR3 length: 14; CDR3 DNA: TGTGCCAGCAGTTTAGACAGGGCGGGGTATGGCTACACCTTC; CDR3 protein: CASSLDRAGYGYTF
V gene: TRBV29-1; clone size: .; J gene: TRBJ1-2; D gene: .; CDR3 length: 15; CDR3 DNA: TGCAGCGTTGGTTTGGCCTTCCGAGCTAACTATGGCTACACCTTC; CDR3 protein: CSVGLAFRANYGYTF
V gene: TRBV2; clone size: .; J gene: TRBJ1-1; D gene: .; CDR3 length: 13; CDR3 DNA: TGTGCCAGCAGTGTTGGCGGGTACACTGAAGCTTTCTTT; CDR3 protein: CASSVGGYTEAFF
V gene: TRBV5-5; clone size: .; J gene: TRBJ1-1; D gene: .; CDR3 length: 15; CDR3 DNA: TGTGCCAGCAACTTAGGTAGGGGCGCCGGGACTGAAGCTTTCTTT; CDR3 protein: CASNLGRGAGTEAFF
V gene: TRBV12-5; clone size: .; J gene: TRBJ2-1; D gene: TRBD2; CDR3 length: 15; CDR3 DNA: TGTGCTAGTGGTTTGGGGACTAGCGGCTCCAATGAGCAGTTCTTC; CDR3 protein: CASGLGTSGSNEQFF